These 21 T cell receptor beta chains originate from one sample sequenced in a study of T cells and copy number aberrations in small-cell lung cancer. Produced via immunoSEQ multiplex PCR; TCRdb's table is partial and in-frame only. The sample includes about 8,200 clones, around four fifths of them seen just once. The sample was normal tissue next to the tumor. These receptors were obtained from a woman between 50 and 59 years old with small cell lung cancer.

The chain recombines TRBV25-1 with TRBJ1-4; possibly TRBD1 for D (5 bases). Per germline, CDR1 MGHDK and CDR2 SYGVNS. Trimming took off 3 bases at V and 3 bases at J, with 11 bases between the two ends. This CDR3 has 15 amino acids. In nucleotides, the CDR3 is TGTGCCAGCAGTGACTTGACAGCGGCTAATGAAAAACTGTTTTTT. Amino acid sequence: CASSDLTAANEKLFF.

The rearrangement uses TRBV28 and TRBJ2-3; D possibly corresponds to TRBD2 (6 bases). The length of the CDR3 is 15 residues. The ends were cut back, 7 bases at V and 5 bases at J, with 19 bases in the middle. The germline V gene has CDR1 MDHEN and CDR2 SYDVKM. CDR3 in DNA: TGTGCCAGCATTAGGACGGGAGATTCCGGAGATACGCAGTATTTT. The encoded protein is CASIRTGDSGDTQYF.

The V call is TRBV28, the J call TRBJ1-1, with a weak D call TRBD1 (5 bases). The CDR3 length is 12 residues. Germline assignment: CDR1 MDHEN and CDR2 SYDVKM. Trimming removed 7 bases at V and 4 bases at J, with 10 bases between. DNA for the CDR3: TGTGCCAGCAACTCAGGGTTCACTGAAGCTTTCTTT. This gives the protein CASNSGFTEAFF. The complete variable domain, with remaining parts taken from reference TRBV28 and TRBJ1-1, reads DVKVTQSSRYLVKRTGEKVFLECVQDMDHENMFWYRQDPGLGLRLIYFSYDVKMKEKGDIPEGYSVSREKKERFSLILESASTNQTSMYLCASNSGFTEAFFGQGTRLTVV.

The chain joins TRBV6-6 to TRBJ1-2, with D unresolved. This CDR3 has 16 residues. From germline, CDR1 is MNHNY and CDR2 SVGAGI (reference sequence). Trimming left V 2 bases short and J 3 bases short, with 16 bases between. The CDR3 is CASSYVRTPSDYGYTF. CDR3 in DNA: TGTGCCAGCAGTTACGTACGGACCCCCTCCGACTATGGCTACACCTTC.

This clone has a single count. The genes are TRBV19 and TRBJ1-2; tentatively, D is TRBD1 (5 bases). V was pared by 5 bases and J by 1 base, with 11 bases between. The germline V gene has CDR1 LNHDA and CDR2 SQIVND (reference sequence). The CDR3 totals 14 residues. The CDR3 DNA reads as TGTGCCAGTAGTGTCGCCGACAGTAACTATGGCTACACCTTC. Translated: CASSVADSNYGYTF.

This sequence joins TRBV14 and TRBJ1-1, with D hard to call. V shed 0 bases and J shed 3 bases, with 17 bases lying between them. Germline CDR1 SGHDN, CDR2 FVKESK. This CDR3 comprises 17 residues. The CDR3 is CASSQEIYDGHYTEAFF. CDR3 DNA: TGTGCCAGCAGCCAAGAAATTTACGATGGGCATTACACTGAAGCTTTCTTT.

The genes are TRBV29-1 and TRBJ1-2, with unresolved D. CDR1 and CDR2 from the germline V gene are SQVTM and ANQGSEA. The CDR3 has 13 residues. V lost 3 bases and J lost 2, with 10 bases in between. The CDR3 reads CSVDNPENYGYTF. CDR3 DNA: TGCAGCGTTGATAATCCAGAAAACTATGGCTACACCTTC.

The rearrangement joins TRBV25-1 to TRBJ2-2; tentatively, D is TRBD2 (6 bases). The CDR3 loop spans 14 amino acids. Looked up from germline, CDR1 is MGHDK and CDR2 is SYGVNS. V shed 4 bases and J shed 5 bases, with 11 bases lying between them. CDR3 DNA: TGTGCCAGCAGTGTCCCGGGGGAGACCGGGGAGCTGTTTTTT. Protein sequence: CASSVPGETGELFF.

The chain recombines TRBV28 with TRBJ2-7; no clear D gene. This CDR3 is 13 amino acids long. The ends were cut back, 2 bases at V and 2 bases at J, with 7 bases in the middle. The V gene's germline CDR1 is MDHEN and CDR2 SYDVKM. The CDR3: CASSLMGTYEQYF. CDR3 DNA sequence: TGTGCCAGCAGTTTAATGGGAACCTACGAGCAGTACTTC.

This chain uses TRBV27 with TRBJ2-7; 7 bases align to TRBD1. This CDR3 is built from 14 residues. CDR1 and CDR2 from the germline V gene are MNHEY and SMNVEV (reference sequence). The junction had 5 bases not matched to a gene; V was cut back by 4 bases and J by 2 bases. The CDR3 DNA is TGTGCCAGCAGTTCCGGGACAGATCCCTACGAGCAGTACTTC. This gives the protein CASSSGTDPYEQYF.

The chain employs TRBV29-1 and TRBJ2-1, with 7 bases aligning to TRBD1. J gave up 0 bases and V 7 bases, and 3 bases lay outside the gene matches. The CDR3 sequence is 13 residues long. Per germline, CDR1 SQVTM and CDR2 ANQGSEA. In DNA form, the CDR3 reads TGCAGCGGTGGACAGGCCTCCTACAATGAGCAGTTCTTC. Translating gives CSGGQASYNEQFF.

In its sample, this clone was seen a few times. CDR3 coding DNA: TGTGCCAGCTCACCAGGGGGCTGGAACACTGAAGCTTTCTTT. It translates to CASSPGGWNTEAFF. The rearrangement links TRBV18 to TRBJ1-1; D is possibly TRBD1 (6 bases). Germline CDR1 reads KGHSH; CDR2 reads LQKENI. V was clipped by 2 bases and J by 1 base, with 8 bases between them. The CDR3 runs to 14 residues.

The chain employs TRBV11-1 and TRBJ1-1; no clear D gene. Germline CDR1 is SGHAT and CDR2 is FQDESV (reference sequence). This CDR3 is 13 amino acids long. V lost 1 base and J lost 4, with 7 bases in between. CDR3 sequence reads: CASSLDGFTEAFF. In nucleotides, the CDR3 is TGTGCCAGCAGCTTAGACGGGTTCACTGAAGCTTTCTTT.

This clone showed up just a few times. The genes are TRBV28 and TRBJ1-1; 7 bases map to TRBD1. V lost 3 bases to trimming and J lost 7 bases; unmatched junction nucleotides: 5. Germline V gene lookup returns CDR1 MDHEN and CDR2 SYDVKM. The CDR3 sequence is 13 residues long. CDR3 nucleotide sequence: TGTGCCAGCAGTTTCACAGGGGTAGGTGAAGCTTTCTTT. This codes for CASSFTGVGEAFF.

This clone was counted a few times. CDR3 DNA: TGTGCCAGCAGCCCGGTAGTGGGGCTCGGAGAGACCCAGTACTTC. Protein sequence: CASSPVVGLGETQYF. The chain recombines TRBV11-3 with TRBJ2-5, with a possible D match to TRBD1 (5 bases). Germline values: CDR1 SGHNT, CDR2 YENEEA. This CDR3 is 15 amino acids long. The ends were cut back, 5 bases at V and 4 bases at J, with 17 bases in the middle.

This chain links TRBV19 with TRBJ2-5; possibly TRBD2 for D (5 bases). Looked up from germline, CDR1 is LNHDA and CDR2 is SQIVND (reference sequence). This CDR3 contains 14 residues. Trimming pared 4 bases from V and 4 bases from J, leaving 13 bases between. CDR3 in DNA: TGTGCCAGTAGTACTAGCCTGTGGGGAGAGACCCAGTACTTC. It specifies CASSTSLWGETQYF.

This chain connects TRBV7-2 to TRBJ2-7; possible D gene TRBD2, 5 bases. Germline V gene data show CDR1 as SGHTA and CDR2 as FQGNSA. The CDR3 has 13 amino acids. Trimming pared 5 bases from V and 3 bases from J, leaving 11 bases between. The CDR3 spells CASSVHRGYEQYF. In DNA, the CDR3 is TGTGCCAGCAGCGTTCACCGGGGCTACGAGCAGTACTTC.

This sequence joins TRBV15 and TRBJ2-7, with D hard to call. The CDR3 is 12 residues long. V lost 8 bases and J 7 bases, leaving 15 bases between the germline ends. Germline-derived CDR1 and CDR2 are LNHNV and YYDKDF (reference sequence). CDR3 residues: CATPRTMREQYF. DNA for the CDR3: TGTGCCACCCCCAGAACTATGAGAGAGCAGTACTTC.

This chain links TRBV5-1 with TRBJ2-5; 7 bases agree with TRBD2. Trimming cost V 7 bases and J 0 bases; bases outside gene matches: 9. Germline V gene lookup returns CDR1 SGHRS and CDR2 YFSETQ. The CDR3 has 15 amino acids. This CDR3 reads CASSQAGTNQETQYF. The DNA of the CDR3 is TGCGCCAGCTCCCAAGCTGGGACTAACCAAGAGACCCAGTACTTC.

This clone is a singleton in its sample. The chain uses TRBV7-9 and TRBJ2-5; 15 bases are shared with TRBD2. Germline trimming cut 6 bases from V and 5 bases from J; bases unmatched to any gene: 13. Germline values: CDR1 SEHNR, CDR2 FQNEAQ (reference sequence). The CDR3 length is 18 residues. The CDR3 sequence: CASRLGTSGRRLGETQYF. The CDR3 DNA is TGTGCCAGCAGACTCGGGACTAGCGGGAGGAGGCTTGGGGAGACCCAGTACTTC.

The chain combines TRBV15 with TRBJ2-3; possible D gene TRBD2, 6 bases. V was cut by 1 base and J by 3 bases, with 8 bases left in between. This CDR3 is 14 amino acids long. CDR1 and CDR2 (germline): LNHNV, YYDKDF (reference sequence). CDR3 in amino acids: CATSRGGGTDTQYF. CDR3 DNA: TGTGCCACCAGCAGAGGTGGGGGGACAGATACGCAGTATTTT.